The text below deals with one T cell receptor beta chain. As yet, its antigen is unknown. The record originates from a study of human T cells and chemical hapten exposure. Whole-study context: Minor pooled library volume differences mainly drove per-sample TCR yield variation. Study conclusions and caveats: TCRs above 1 in 1000 frequency did not change with DPC sensitization.

For the library, individual cDNA molecules each received unique molecular identifiers. Per the original data handling: Between 23,224 and 690,600 TCRs appeared in each sample, and the median stood at around 92,000. Each CDR3 protein is one row after TCRdb ran MiXCR on the reads. The V and J calls and clone size are TCRdb's, not the authors'. The sample includes more than 100,000 distinct CDR3 sequences, about 7.7% of them seen just once. V was clipped by 1 base and J by 0 bases, with 16 bases between them. The CDR3 loop spans 18 amino acids. Germline V gene sequence: CDR1 SEHNR, CDR2 FQNEAQ (reference sequence). It was from unfractionated whole blood that total RNA was extracted.

The chain couples TRBV7-9 to TRBJ2-4; no definite D call. Input material: whole blood. The origin of this receptor is a human donor in good health. Some clones in this sample may be carry-over from other donors' samples. The CDR3 here is CASSLVVSATPAKNIQYF. In DNA, the CDR3 is TGTGCCAGCAGCTTAGTGGTTTCGGCTACGCCAGCCAAAAACATTCAGTACTTC.